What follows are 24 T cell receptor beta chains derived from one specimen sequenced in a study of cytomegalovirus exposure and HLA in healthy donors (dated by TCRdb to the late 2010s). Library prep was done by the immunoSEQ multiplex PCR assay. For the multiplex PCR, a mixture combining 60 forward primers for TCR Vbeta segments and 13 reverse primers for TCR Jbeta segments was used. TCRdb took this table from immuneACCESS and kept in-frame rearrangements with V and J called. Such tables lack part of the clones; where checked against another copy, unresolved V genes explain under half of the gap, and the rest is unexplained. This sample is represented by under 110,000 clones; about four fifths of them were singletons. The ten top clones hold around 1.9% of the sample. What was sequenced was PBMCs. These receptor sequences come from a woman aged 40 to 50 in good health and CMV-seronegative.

CDR3 region: CASSARGSWNTGELFF. The CDR3 coding sequence is TGTGCCAGCAGTGCAAGGGGAAGCTGGAACACCGGGGAGCTGTTTTTT. The chain combines TRBV28 with TRBJ2-2; D is perhaps TRBD1 (5 bases). V was pared by 5 bases and J by 1 base, with 14 bases between. Germline values: CDR1 MDHEN, CDR2 SYDVKM. This CDR3 has 16 residues.

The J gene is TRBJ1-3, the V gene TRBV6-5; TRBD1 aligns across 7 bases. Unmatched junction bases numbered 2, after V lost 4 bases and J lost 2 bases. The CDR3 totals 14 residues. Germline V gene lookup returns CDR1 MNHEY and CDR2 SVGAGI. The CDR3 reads CASSLGGTGNTIYF. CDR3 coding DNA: TGTGCCAGCAGTTTAGGGGGCACTGGAAACACCATATATTTT.

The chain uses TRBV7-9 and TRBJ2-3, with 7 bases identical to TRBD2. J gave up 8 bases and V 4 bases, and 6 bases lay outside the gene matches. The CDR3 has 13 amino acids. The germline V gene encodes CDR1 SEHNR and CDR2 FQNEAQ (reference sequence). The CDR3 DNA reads TGTGCCAGCAGCTGGCCGGGGGGTGTTACGCAGTATTTT. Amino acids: CASSWPGGVTQYF.

The DNA for the CDR3 is TGTGCCACTTCTCTAACTAGCCAGGGATACGAGCAGTACTTC. Translating it yields CATSLTSQGYEQYF. The chain uses TRBV19 and TRBJ2-5; D possibly corresponds to TRBD2 (6 bases). The assigned J gene may be wrong: the sequence end matches TRBJ2-7 better. Per the germline V gene, CDR1 is LNHDA and CDR2 is SQIVND (reference sequence). The CDR3 is made up of 14 amino acids.

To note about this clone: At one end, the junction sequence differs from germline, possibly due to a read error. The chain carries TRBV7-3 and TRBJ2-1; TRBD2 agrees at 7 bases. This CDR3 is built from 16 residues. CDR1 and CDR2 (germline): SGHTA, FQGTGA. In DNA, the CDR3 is TGTTCCAGCAGCCGCTCTGGGACTACCCTCTACAATGAGCAGTTCTTC. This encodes CSSSRSGTTLYNEQFF.

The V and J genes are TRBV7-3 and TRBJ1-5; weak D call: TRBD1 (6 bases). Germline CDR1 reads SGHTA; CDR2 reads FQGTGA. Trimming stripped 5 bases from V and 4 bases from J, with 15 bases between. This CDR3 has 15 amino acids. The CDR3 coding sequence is TGTGCCAGCAGCCCCGACAGGAGTGTAAATCAGCCCCAGCATTTT. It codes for CASSPDRSVNQPQHF.

Here the CDR3 reads CASSYSGGEGYGYTF. CDR3 DNA: TGTGCCAGCAGTTACTCAGGGGGCGAGGGCTATGGCTACACCTTC. The chain couples TRBV6-5 to TRBJ1-2, with 7 bases lining up with TRBD1. CDR3 length: 15 residues. The V gene end was trimmed by 0 bases and the J gene end by 4 bases; junction bases not matched to a gene: 5. Germline values: CDR1 MNHEY, CDR2 SVGAGI.

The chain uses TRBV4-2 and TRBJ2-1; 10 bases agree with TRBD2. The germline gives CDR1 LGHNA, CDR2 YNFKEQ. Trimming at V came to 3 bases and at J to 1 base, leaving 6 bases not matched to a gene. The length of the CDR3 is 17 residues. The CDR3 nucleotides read TGTGCCAGCAGCCAGGAACTAGCGGGGTGGTCCTACAATGAGCAGTTCTTC. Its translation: CASSQELAGWSYNEQFF.

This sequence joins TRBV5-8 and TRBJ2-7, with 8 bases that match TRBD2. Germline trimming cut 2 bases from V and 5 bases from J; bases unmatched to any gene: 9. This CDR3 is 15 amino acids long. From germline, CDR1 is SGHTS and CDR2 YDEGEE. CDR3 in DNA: TGTGCCAGCAGCTTTCGGGGGGGGGCGCGGCACGAGCAGTACTTC. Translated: CASSFRGGARHEQYF. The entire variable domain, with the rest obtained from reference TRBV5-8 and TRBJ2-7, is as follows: EAGVTQSPTHLIKTRGQQATLRCSPISGHTSVYWYQQALGLGLQFLLWYDEGEERNRGNFPPRFSGRQFPNYSSELNVNALELEDSALYLCASSFRGGARHEQYFGPGTRLTVT.

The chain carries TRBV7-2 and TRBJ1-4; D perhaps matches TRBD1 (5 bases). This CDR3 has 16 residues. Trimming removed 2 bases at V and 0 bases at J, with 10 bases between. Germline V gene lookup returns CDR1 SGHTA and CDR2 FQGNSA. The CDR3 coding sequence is TGTGCCAGCAGCTTAAACCCCAGGGCAACTAATGAAAAACTGTTTTTT. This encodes CASSLNPRATNEKLFF.

In nucleotides, the CDR3 is TGCGCCAGCAGCTTGGTGGCAGTTGGGGGCCAGGCTGAAGCTTTCTTT. It yields the protein CASSLVAVGGQAEAFF. The rearrangement uses TRBV5-1 and TRBJ1-1; the D gene is possibly TRBD1 (6 bases). The CDR3 runs to 16 residues. Trimming removed 0 bases at V and 6 bases at J, with 18 bases between. CDR1 is SGHRS and CDR2 is YFSETQ in the germline V gene.

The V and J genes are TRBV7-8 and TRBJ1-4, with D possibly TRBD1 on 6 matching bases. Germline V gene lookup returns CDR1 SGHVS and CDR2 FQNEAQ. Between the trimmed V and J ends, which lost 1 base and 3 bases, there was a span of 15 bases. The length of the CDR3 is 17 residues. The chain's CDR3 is CASSLELSGAPNEKLFF. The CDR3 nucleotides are TGTGCCAGCAGCTTAGAACTCTCAGGGGCGCCTAATGAAAAACTGTTTTTT.

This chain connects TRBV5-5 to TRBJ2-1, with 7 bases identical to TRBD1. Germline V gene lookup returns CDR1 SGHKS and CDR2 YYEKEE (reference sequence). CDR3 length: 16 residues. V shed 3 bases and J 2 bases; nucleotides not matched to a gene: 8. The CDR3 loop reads CASSWGQSATYNEQFF. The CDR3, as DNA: TGTGCCAGCAGCTGGGGACAGTCGGCGACCTACAATGAGCAGTTCTTC.

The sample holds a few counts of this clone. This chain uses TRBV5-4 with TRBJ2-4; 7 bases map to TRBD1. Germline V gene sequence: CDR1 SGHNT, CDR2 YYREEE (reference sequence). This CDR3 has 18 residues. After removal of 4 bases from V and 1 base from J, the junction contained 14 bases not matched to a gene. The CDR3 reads CASSPAGGVGGAKNIQYF. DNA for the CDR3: TGTGCCAGCAGCCCCGCAGGGGGAGTAGGTGGGGCCAAAAACATTCAGTACTTC.

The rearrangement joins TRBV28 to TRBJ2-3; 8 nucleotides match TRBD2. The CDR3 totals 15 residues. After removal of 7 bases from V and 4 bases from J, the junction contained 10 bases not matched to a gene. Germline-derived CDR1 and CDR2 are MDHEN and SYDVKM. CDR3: CASTIGGLEADTQYF. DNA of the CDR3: TGTGCCAGCACCATAGGGGGACTAGAGGCAGATACGCAGTATTTT.

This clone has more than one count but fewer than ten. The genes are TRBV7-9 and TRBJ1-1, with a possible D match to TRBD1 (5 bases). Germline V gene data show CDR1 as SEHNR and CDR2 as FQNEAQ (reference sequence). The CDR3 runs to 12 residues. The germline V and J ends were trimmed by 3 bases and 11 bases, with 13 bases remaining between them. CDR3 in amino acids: CASSFGGTAAFF. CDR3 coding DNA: TGTGCCAGCAGCTTCGGGGGGACTGCGGCTTTCTTT.

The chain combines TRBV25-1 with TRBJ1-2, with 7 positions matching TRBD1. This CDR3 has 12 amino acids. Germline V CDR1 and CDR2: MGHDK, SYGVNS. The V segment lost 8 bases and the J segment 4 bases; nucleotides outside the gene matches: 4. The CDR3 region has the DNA TGTGCCAGCTCAGGGGGTCCCTATGGCTACACCTTC. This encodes CASSGGPYGYTF.

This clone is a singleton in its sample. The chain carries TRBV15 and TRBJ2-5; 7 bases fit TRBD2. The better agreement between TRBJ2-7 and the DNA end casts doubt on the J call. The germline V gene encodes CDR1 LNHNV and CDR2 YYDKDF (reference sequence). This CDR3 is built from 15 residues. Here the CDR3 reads CATSRVEGREYEQYF. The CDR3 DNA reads TGTGCCACCAGCAGGGTTGAAGGGAGGGAATACGAGCAGTACTTC.

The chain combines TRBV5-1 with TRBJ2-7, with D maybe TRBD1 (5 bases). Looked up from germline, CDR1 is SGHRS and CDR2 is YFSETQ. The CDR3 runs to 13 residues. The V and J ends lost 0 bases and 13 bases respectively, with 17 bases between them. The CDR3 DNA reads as TGCGCCAGCAGCTTGGCCTCTGGTGACAGAAATTACTTC. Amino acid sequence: CASSLASGDRNYF.

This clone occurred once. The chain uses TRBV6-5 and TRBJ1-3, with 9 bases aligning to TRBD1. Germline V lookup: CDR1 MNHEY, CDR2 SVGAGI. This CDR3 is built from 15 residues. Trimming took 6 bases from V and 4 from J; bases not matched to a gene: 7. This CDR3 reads CASSSTGGGGNTIYF. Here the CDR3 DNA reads TGTGCCAGCAGCTCGACAGGGGGAGGGGGAAACACCATATATTTT.

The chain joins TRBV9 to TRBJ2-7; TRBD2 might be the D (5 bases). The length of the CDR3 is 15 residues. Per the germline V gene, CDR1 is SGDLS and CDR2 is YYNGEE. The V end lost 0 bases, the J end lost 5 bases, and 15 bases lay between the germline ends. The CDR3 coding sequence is TGTGCCAGCAGCGTAGGTGGTTGGACGGGAAACGAGCAGTACTTC. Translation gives CASSVGGWTGNEQYF.

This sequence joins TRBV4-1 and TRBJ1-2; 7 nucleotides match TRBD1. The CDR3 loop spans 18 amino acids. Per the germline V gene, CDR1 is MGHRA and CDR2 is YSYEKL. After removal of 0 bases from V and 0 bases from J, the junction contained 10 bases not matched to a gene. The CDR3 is CASSQDWGDSPSNYGYTF. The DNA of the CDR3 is TGCGCCAGCAGCCAAGATTGGGGGGACAGCCCTTCTAACTATGGCTACACCTTC.

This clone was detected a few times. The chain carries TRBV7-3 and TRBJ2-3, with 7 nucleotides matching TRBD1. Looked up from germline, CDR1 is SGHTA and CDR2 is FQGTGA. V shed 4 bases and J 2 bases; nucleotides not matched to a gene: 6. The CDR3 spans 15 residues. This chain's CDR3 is CASSYTGAATDTQYF. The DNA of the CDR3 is TGTGCCAGCAGCTATACAGGGGCTGCCACAGATACGCAGTATTTT.

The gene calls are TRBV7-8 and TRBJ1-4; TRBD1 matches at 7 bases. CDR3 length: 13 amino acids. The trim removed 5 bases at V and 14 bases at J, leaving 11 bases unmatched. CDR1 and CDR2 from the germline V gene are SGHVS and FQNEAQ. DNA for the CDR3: TGTGCCAGCAGCATCGGACAGGTCAATAAGCTGTTTTTT. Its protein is CASSIGQVNKLFF.